This note documents a single T cell receptor (beta chain) sequence. Its antigen is not identified. Clones were read by immunoSEQ multiplex PCR, and TCRdb kept only the in-frame ones, dropping some. The sample has approximately 91,000 clones, more than 75% seen once. This CDR3 is 12 amino acids long. Looked up from germline, CDR1 is LNHDA and CDR2 is SQIVND (reference sequence). Between the trimmed V and J ends, which lost 5 bases and 5 bases, there was a span of 8 bases. These data originate in a study of OX40 agonist ivuxolimab in advanced cancers. Whole-study context: Patients received the agonistic anti-OX40 (CD134) antibody ivuxolimab. Dose-escalation subjects each had hepatocellular carcinoma, melanoma, renal cell or head and neck cancer.

Study-wide findings and caveats: Both blood CD4+ and CD8+ T cells showed clonal growth by week 6 at 0.1 to 3.0 mg/kg.

The gene calls are TRBV19 and TRBJ2-3; no firm D call. Source: CD4+ or CD8+ T cells sorted from blood, taken in a trial of the OX40 agonist ivuxolimab. The receptor's source is an adult with an advanced solid tumor such as melanoma, head and neck, liver or kidney cancer. The CDR3 nucleotides read TGTGCCAGTAGTCCGACTCGAGATACGCAGTATTTT. Translation gives CASSPTRDTQYF.